A single sample is the source of the 6 T cell receptor beta chains below, sequenced in a study of blood T cells in healthy people across ages. With a J-beta primer mix and a sample-barcoded 5' primer, a second PCR ran about 6 to 11 cycles. Each CDR3 protein gets one entry after TCRdb re-called the 5' RACE reads with MiXCR. The sample includes approximately 800,000 distinct CDR3 sequences, about 45% seen only once; the top ten take approximately 18%. Material: blood. The origin of the receptors is a man aged 80 or over in good health.

The CDR3 region is CASSSGFYNEQFF. CDR3 coding DNA: TGCGCCAGCAGCTCGGGATTTTACAATGAGCAGTTCTTC. The chain has TRBV5-1 and TRBJ2-1; possible D gene TRBD2, 5 bases. The germline V and J ends were trimmed by 3 bases and 4 bases, with 8 bases remaining between them. Germline assignment: CDR1 SGHRS and CDR2 YFSETQ. CDR3 length: 13 residues.

This clonotype turned up a few times. This rearrangement joins TRBV25-1 to TRBJ2-1, with a tentative D call TRBD1 (5 bases). Trimming took off 4 bases at V and 2 bases at J, with 9 bases between the two ends. Germline CDR1 and CDR2: MGHDK and SYGVNS. CDR3 length: 14 residues. CDR3 protein: CASSAQGPYNEQFF. The CDR3 DNA reads as TGTGCCAGCAGTGCCCAGGGCCCCTACAATGAGCAGTTCTTC.

The chain employs TRBV4-2 and TRBJ2-7; possibly TRBD2 for D (5 bases). Trimming left V 0 bases short and J 0 bases short, with 9 bases between. Germline V gives CDR1 LGHNA, CDR2 YNFKEQ. The CDR3 covers 15 residues. The CDR3 DNA reads as TGTGCCAGCAGCCAAGATCCGGGGAGCTCCTACGAGCAGTACTTC. Its protein is CASSQDPGSSYEQYF.

This clonotype was counted only a few times. The V and J genes are TRBV7-2 and TRBJ1-2, with 8 bases fitting TRBD1. CDR1 and CDR2 (germline): SGHTA, FQGNSA. The CDR3 runs to 15 residues. The V segment lost 4 bases and the J segment 4 bases; nucleotides outside the gene matches: 8. Written as DNA, the CDR3 is TGTGCCAGCAGCTCAGGACAGGGCATCGTCTATGGCTACACCTTC. It translates to CASSSGQGIVYGYTF.

The chain carries TRBV2 and TRBJ2-4; D gene unclear. The germline V gene has CDR1 SNHLY and CDR2 FYNNEI. CDR3 length: 14 residues. The V end lost 6 bases, the J end lost 3 bases, and 12 bases lay between the germline ends. CDR3 nucleotide sequence: TGTGCCAGCAGGCAGGACGTGAACAAAAACATTCAGTACTTC. This gives the protein CASRQDVNKNIQYF.

The J gene is TRBJ2-3, the V gene TRBV20-1; D perhaps matches TRBD2 (5 bases). V lost 2 bases and J 0 bases, leaving 12 bases between the germline ends. Germline V lookup: CDR1 DFQATT, CDR2 SNEGSKA (reference sequence). The length of the CDR3 is 15 residues. The DNA of the CDR3 is TGCAGTGCTAGACCCCCTAGCTCTAGCACAGATACGCAGTATTTT. Protein sequence: CSARPPSSSTDTQYF.